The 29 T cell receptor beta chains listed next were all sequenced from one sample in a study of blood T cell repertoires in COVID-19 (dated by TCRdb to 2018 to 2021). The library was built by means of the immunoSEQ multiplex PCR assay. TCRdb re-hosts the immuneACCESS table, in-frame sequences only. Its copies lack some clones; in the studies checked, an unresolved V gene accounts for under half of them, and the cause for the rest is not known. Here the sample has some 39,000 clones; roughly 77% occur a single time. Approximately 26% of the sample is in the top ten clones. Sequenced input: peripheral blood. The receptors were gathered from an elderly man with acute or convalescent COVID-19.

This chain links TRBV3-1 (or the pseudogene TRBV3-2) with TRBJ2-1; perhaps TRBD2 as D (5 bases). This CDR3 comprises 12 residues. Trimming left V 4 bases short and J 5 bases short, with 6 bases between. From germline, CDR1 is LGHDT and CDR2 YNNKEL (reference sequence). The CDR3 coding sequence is TGTGCCAGCAGCCCGCGGGACAATGAGCAGTTCTTC. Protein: CASSPRDNEQFF.

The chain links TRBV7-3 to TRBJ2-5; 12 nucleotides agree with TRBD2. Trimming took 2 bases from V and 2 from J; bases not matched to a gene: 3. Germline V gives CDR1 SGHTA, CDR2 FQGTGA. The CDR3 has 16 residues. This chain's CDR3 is CASSLASGGAQETQYF. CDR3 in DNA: TGTGCCAGCAGCTTAGCTAGCGGGGGGGCACAAGAGACCCAGTACTTC.

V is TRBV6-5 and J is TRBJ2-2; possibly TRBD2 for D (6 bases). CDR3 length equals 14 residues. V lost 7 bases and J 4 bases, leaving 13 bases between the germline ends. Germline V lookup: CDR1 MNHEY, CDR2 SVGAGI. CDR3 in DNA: TGTGCCAGCAACGGGGGTCGCGGCACCGGGGAGCTGTTTTTT. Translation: CASNGGRGTGELFF.

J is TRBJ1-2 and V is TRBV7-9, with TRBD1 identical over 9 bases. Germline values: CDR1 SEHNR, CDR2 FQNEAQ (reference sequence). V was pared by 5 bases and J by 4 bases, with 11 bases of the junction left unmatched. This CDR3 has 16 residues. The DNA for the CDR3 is TGTGCCAGCAGCGAAAAGGGACAGGGAGGGTCCTATGGCTACACCTTC. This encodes CASSEKGQGGSYGYTF.

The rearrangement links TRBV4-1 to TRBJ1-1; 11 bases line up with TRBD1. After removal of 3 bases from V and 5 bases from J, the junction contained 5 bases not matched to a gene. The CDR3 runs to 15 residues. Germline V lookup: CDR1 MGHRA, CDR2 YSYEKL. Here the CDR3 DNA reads TGCGCCAGCAGCCACCCGGGACAGGGGGTAACTGAAGCTTTCTTT. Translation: CASSHPGQGVTEAFF.

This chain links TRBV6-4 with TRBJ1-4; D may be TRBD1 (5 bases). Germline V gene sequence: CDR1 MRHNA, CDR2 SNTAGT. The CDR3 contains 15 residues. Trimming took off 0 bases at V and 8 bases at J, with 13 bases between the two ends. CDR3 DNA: TGTGCCAGCAGTGACTCTAAGGGGAAAGGGGAAAAACTGTTTTTT. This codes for CASSDSKGKGEKLFF.

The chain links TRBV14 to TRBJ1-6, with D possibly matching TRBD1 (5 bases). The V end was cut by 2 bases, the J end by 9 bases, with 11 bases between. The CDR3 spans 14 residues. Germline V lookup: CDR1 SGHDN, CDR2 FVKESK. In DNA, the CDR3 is TGTGCCAGCAGCCAACAGGGCGTAGGTTCACCCCTCCACTTT. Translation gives CASSQQGVGSPLHF.

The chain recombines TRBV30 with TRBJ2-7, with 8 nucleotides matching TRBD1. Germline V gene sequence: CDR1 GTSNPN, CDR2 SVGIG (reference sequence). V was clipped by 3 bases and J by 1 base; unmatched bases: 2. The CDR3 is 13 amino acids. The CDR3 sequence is CAWRWDRSYEQYF. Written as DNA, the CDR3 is TGTGCCTGGAGGTGGGACAGGTCCTACGAGCAGTACTTC.

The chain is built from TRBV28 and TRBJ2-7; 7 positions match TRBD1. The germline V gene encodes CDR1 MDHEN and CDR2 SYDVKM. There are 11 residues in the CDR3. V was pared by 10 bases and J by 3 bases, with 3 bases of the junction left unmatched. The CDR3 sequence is CATQGDYEQYF. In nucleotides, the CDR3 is TGTGCCACCCAGGGGGACTACGAGCAGTACTTC.

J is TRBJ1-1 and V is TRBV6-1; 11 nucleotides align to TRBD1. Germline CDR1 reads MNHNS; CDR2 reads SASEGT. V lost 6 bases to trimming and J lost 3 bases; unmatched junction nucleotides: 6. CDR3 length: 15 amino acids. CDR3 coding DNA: TGTGCCAGCAGGCCAGGACAGGGGGCGGACACTGAAGCTTTCTTT. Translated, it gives CASRPGQGADTEAFF.

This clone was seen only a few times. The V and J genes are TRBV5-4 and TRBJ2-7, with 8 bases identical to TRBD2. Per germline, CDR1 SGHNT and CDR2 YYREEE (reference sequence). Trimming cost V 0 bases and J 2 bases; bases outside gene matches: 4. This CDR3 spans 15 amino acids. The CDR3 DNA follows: TGTGCCAGCAGCTTGGGGGCGGGAGGCCCCTACGAGCAGTACTTC. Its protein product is CASSLGAGGPYEQYF.

In DNA form, the CDR3 reads TGTGCCAGCAGCGTCACGCAGGGGAACACTGAAGCTTTCTTT. Translated: CASSVTQGNTEAFF. The genes are TRBV9 and TRBJ1-1; perhaps TRBD1 as D (5 bases). This CDR3 is built from 14 residues. Germline V lookup: CDR1 SGDLS, CDR2 YYNGEE. Trimming took off 2 bases at V and 1 base at J, with 9 bases between the two ends.

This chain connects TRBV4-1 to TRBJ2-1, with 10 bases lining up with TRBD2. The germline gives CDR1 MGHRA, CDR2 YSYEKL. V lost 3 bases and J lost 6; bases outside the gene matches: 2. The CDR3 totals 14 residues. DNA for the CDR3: TGCGCCAGCAGCCAGGGACTAGCGAGCAATGAGCAGTTCTTC. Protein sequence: CASSQGLASNEQFF.

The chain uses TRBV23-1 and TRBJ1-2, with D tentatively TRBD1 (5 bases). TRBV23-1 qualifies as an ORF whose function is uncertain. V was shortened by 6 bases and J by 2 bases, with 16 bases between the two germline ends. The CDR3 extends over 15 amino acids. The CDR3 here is CASSPGGDANYGYTF. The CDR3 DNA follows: TGCGCCAGCAGCCCGGGGGGGGACGCGAACTATGGCTACACCTTC.

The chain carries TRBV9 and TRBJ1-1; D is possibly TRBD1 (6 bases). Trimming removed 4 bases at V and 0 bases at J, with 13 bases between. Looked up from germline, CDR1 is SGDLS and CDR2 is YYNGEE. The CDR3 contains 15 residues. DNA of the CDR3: TGTGCCAGCAGCCTTCGGACAGAATTGAACACTGAAGCTTTCTTT. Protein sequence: CASSLRTELNTEAFF.

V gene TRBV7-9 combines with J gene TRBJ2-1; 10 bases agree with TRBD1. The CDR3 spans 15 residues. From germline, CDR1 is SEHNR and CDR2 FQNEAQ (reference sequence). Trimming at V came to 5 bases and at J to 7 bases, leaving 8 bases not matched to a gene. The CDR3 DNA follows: TGTGCCAGCAGCCCAGAGGGGACAGGGGTTAATGAGCAGTTCTTC. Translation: CASSPEGTGVNEQFF.

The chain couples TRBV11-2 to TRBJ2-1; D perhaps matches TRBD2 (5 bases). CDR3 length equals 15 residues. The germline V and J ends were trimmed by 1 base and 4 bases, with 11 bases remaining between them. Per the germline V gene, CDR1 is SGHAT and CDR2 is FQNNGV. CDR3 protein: CASSLASIQYNEQFF. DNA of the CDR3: TGTGCCAGCAGCTTAGCTAGCATACAATACAATGAGCAGTTCTTC.

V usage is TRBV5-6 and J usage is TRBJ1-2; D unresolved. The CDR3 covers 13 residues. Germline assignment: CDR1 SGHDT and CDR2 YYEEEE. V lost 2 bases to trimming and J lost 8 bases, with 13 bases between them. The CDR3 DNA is TGTGCCAGCAGCTTCCCTGTACATAGCGGCTACACCTTC. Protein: CASSFPVHSGYTF. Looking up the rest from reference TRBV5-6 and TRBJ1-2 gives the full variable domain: DAGVTQSPTHLIKTRGQQVTLRCSPKSGHDTVSWYQQALGQGPQFIFQYYEEEERQRGNFPDRFSGHQFPNYSSELNVNALLLGDSALYLCASSFPVHSGYTFGSGTRLTVV.

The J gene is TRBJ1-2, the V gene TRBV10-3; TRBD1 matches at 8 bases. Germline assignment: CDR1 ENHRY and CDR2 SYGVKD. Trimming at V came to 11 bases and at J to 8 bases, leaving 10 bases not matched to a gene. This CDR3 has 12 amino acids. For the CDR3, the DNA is TGTGCCGTCGGGACAGGCTCTTTAGGCTACACCTTC. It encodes CAVGTGSLGYTF.

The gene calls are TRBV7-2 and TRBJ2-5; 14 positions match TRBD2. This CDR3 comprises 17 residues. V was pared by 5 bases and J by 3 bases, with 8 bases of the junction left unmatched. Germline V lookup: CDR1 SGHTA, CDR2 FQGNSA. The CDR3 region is CASSKYPGLAGEETQYF. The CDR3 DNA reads TGTGCCAGCAGCAAATACCCGGGACTAGCGGGAGAAGAGACCCAGTACTTC.

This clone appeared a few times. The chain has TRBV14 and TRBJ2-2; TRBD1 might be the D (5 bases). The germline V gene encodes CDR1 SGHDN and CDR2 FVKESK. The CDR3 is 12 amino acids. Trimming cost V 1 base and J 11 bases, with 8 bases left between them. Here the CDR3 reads CASSQGGSELFF. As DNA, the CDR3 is TGTGCCAGCAGCCAAGGGGGCAGCGAGCTGTTTTTT.

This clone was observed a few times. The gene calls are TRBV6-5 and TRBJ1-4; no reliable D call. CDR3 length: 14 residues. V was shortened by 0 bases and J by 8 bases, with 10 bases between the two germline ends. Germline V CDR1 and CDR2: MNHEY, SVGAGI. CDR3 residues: CASSYSSGREKLFF. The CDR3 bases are TGTGCCAGCAGTTACTCGAGCGGGAGGGAAAAACTGTTTTTT.

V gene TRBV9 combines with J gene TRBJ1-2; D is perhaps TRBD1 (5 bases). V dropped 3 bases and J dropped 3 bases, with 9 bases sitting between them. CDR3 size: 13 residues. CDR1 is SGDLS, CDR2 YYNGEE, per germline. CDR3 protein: CASSGQSYYGYTF. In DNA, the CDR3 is TGTGCCAGCAGCGGACAGTCGTACTATGGCTACACCTTC.

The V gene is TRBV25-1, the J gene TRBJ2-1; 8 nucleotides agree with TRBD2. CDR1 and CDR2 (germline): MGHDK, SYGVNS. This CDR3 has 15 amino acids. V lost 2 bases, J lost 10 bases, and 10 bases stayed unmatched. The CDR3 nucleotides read TGTGCCAGCAGTGAAGGGGGAGCGGGAGCTGACGAGCAGTTCTTC. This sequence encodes CASSEGGAGADEQFF.

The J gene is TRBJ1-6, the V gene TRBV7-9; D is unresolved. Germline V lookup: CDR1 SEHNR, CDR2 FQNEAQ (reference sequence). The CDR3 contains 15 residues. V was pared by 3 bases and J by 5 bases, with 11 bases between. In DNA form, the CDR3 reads TGTGCCAGCAGCTTTGGCCCTTTAAATAATTCACCCCTCCACTTT. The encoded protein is CASSFGPLNNSPLHF.

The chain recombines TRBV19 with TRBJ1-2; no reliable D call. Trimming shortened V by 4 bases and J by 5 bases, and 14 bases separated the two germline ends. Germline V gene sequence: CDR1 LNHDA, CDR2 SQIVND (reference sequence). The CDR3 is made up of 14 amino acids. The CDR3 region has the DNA TGTGCCAGTAGTACAGCGTCCCCCTTATATGGCTACACCTTC. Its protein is CASSTASPLYGYTF.

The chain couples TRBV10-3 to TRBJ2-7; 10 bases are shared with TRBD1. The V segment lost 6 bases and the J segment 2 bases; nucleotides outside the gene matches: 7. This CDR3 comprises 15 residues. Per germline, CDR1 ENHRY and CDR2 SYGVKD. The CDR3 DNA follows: TGTGCCATCAGGGATACCGGGACAGGGGCCTACGAGCAGTACTTC. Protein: CAIRDTGTGAYEQYF.

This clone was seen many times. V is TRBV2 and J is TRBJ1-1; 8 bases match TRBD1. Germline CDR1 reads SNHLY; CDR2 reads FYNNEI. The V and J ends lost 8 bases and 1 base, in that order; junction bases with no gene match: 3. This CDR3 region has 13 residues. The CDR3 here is CASADRGNTEAFF. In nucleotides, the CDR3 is TGTGCCAGCGCTGACAGGGGGAACACTGAAGCTTTCTTT.

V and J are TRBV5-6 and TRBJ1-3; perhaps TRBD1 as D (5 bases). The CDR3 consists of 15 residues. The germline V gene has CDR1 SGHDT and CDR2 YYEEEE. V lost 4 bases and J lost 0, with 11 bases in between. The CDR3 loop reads CASSDGHTSGNTIYF. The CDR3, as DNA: TGTGCCAGCAGCGACGGACATACCTCTGGAAACACCATATATTTT.